Listed here is a single T cell receptor beta chain. TCRdb itself ran the RT-PCR reads through MiXCR, one entry per CDR3 protein. The repertoire includes hundreds of thousands of distinct CDR3 sequences, approximately 16% of them detected once, and roughly 7.2% sits in the top ten. These data are taken from a study of patients and donors after allogeneic stem cell transplantation. V lost 6 bases to trimming and J lost 5 bases, with 13 bases between them. This CDR3 spans 13 amino acids. Germline CDR1 reads SGHTA; CDR2 reads FQGTGA. Sequences were obtained from blood, either unsorted or a sorted T cell fraction (not recorded which). The chain joins TRBV7-3 to TRBJ1-1; a possible D gene is TRBD1 (5 bases). The receptor was derived from a human donor who was either an allogeneic HSCT recipient or a stem cell or donor lymphocyte infusion donor (not recorded which). It is not recorded whose cells these are; they may come from a transplant donor. The CDR3 here is CASRNQGRTEAFF. As DNA, the CDR3 is TGTGCCAGCAGGAACCAGGGAAGGACTGAAGCTTTCTTT.